This TCR beta chain was sequenced in a study of shared clonotypes between healthy human individuals. Study conclusions and caveats: It was anticipated that sequencing depth would influence how many clonotypes donors shared. Naive CD4 clonotypes were shared across a handful of donors at 5% to 6%.

A remark on this clone: No antigen is known for it.

CD45RO-negative CD8 cells positively selected for CCR7 made up the naive population, which excluded terminally differentiated effector memory CD45RA+ cells. V was cut by 5 bases and J by 1 base, with 12 bases left in between. The CDR3 length is 14 residues. Germline V gene lookup returns CDR1 SGHRS and CDR2 YFSETQ. Profiled with immunoSEQ multiplex PCR; TCRdb holds only in-frame clones, not every one. Of about 870,000 clones in the sample, around 93% were seen once. Sequenced material: naive CD8+ T cells sorted from blood. The chain is built from TRBV5-1 and TRBJ1-1; D not certain. The TCR comes from a man aged 25 to 40 in good health. The CDR3 DNA reads as TGCGCCAGCAGAGTACAACCAGAGAACACTGAAGCTTTCTTT. Translating gives CASRVQPENTEAFF.